This note documents a single T cell receptor (beta chain) sequence. What it recognizes is unknown. This entry belongs to a study of T cell responses to AZD1222 COVID-19 vaccine. Germline V gene data show CDR1 as KGHDR and CDR2 as SFDVKD. This CDR3 region has 14 residues. With V trimmed by 9 bases and J by 6 bases, 9 bases remained unmatched. Assay used: immunoSEQ multiplex PCR; TCRdb lists only in-frame clones, some missing. The sample shows about 200,000 clones, around 94% of them seen only once. Overall study results and limits: It should be noted that donors were predominantly white British and more often female, and clonal diversity was possibly underestimated. When two AZD1222 doses had been given, Spike-specific TCR breadth and depth rose.

The sequence came from an adult who received the MenACWY meningococcal vaccine as a control. The specimen comprised peripheral blood, sampled 28 days after the second dose of the MenACWY control vaccine. The V call is TRBV24-1, the J call TRBJ1-4, with 7 bases identical to TRBD1. CDR3 sequence: CATGAPGTDEKLFF. The CDR3 nucleotides read TGTGCCACCGGAGCTCCCGGGACAGATGAAAAACTGTTTTTT.